This record covers a single TCR beta chain. What it binds is not known. The record originates from a study of cytomegalovirus exposure and HLA in healthy donors. Study-wide results and caveats: Sequences of the TCR beta chain were said to predict the HLA-A and HLA-B alleles of most subjects accurately.

13 Jbeta primers and 60 Vbeta primers were used for the PCR. Clones were read by immunoSEQ multiplex PCR, and TCRdb kept only the in-frame ones, dropping some. The sample shows approximately 100,000 clones, roughly 80% of them seen only once. The sequenced material came from PBMCs. This receptor was identified in a man between 60 and 70 years old in good health and CMV-seropositive.

The CDR3 region is CASSVYQGRYFPDEQYF. CDR3 nucleotides: TGTGCCAGTAGTGTTTATCAGGGGCGTTACTTTCCGGACGAGCAGTACTTC. The rearrangement joins TRBV19 to TRBJ2-7, with a weak D call TRBD1 (6 bases). V shed 5 bases and J shed 5 bases, with 25 bases lying between them. The CDR3 totals 17 residues. From germline, CDR1 is LNHDA and CDR2 SQIVND (reference sequence).